This T cell receptor (beta chain) was retrieved from a study of PD-1 blockade in classical Hodgkin lymphoma (dated by TCRdb to the early 2020s). About the full investigation: Nivolumab dosing was 3 mg/kg intravenously every 2 weeks, continuing until either disease progression or unacceptable toxicity. To define a peripheral blood immune signature of response to PD-1 blockade in classical Hodgkin lymphoma, the study combined TCR beta sequencing with CyTOF.

The sample's time point label is to be understood as: cycle 1 day 1 (C1D1), immediately before nivolumab initiation. All trial patients had relapsed after autologous stem cell transplantation, with cohorts A, B and C differing in prior brentuximab vedotin exposure. The trial cohort was composed of about 60 patients with relapsed/refractory classical Hodgkin lymphoma, for whom complete response, partial response or progressive disease was recorded as best overall response. Single-agent nivolumab was administered to trial patients in the multi-cohort phase II CheckMate 205 trial. An independent review committee assessed best overall response using the 2007 International Working Group response criteria. Trial PBMCs were collected just before the start of nivolumab (C1D1) and during therapy at cycle 2 day 1 and cycle 4 day 1. Peripheral blood was collected in 8 mL Vacutainer Cell Preparation Tubes, from which PBMCs were isolated by centrifugation and then cryopreserved.

From the cysteine through the phenylalanine, the CDR3 covers 15 amino acids. Left in the record is the CDR3 DNA by itself, 45 bases read in frame from the first base. From a lookup of the germline V gene, CDR1 and CDR2 are LGHNT and FRNRAP. The V end gives up 10 bases and the J end 2 bases, leaving 5 bases in the junction not matched to a gene. Of note for this clone: Its target antigen remains unknown. No base-level quality is on record; no much larger clone is a single base apart.

Genomic DNA was extracted with the Qiagen DNeasy kit from unsorted PBMCs and from negatively selected CD4+ and CD8+ fractions. TCR beta CDR3 regions were subjected to amplification by immunoSEQ multiplex PCR with primers that anneal to V and J segments. A synthetic immune receptor repertoire was used to minimize amplification bias, and any residual bias was removed computationally once sequencing was done. The source study handled its data this way. Repertoire diversity was quantified as the Shannon entropy index using custom Python scripts. The unsorted, CD4+ and CD8+ repertoires were each analyzed separately, with the exception of combined analyses, where CD4+ and CD8+ sequences were merged in silico. Clonal expansion was defined as a frequency increase of at least 2-fold after treatment compared with C1D1, and clones undetected at baseline were assigned a pseudocount of 0.5. Clones with 0 or 1 copy at C1D1 were defined as singleton clones, while clones with 2 or more copies were defined as non-singleton clones. By matching protein sequences in sorted samples from the same patient, clones expanded in unsorted samples were annotated as CD4+, CD8+ or unknown. Wilcoxon tests on paired samples were used to test changes in diversity from C1D1 to C4D1. TCRdb stores this immuneACCESS table with in-frame sequences only. Part of the clones is absent; in the studies checked, under half of the shortfall reflects unresolved V genes, and no reason is known for the rest. V, J and clone size are those of that table, while D and trimming were read from the DNA. A total of roughly 26,000 clones appear in this sample, about nine tenths of them only once. The ten largest make up 2% to 3% of the sample.

Study-level results and caveats: CD4+ but not CD8+ TCR diversity rose significantly by C4D1 (p=0.0027 vs p=0.16), most apparent in complete responders (p=0.02). The study was restricted to a single clinical trial cohort, and the causes of repertoire differences, possibly disease activity or prior therapy, were left undefined. Lower diversity was seen in patients whose nivolumab began less than 1 year after ASCT, and these patients were left out of later analyses so that immune reconstitution would not confound the results. Trial patients achieving complete response had baseline diversity similar to newly diagnosed patients, whereas partial responders and progressors had significantly lower diversity. Baseline TCR diversity was reported as lower in newly diagnosed patients than in healthy donors, and lower still in relapsed/refractory patients.

This TCR derives from a human donor with classical Hodgkin lymphoma. The rearrangement joined TRBV12-5 to TRBJ2-3, and 14 junction bases match TRBD2. This specimen was peripheral blood mononuclear cells (PBMCs), taken at baseline. The CDR3 region reads CATRTSGGSTDTQYF. The DNA is TGTGCTACTCGGACTAGCGGGGGGTCCACAGATACGCAGTATTTT.